Listed below are T cell receptor beta chains from one sample, sequenced in a study of T cell responses to AZD1222 COVID-19 vaccine. Clones were read by immunoSEQ multiplex PCR, and TCRdb kept only the in-frame ones, dropping some. The sample lists approximately 150,000 clones; around 92% were seen once. The sample here was peripheral blood, taken on day 0 of MenACWY control vaccination. These receptors all come from an adult in good health. Both conserved end residues are part of each CDR3. The D gene is left open where the match is weak. Only part of the rows carry a size: once, few, many, or a class if the clone is expanded.

>once|.|TRBJ2-3|TRBV10-3
TGTGCCATCAGTGAAGGGCGGAACACAGATACGCAGTATTTT
CAISEGRNTDTQYF
>once|.|TRBJ1-1|TRBV12-3/TRBV12-4
TGTGCCAGCAGCCGGACAGTGAACACTGAAGCTTTCTTT
CASSRTVNTEAFF
>.|TRBD2|TRBJ2-6|TRBV11-3
TGTGCCAGCAGCTTAGTGGGAGGGAGCTCTGGGGCCAACGTCCTGACTTTC
CASSLVGGSSGANVLTF
>.|TRBD1|TRBJ1-6|TRBV25-1
TGTGCCAGCAGTGAATTGAGCGGGACAGGGGTGTCCCTCCACTTT
CASSELSGTGVSLHF
>.|.|TRBJ1-1|TRBV18
TGTGCCAGCTCACCCCCCGCGGGGAACACTGAAGCTTTCTTT
CASSPPAGNTEAFF
>.|TRBD2|TRBJ2-2|TRBV20-1
TGCAGTGCTAGTAGACTAGCGGGAGGGGGCACCGGGGAGCTGTTTTTT
CSASRLAGGGTGELFF
>.|.|TRBJ1-3|TRBV6-5
TGTGCCAGCATCGGCCGGGACCTATCTGGAAACACCATATATTTT
CASIGRDLSGNTIYF
>.|.|TRBJ2-3|TRBV11-3
TGTGCCAGCAGCTTAGGGCGGAGCACAGATACGCAGTATTTT
CASSLGRSTDTQYF
>.|.|TRBJ1-1|TRBV5-1
TGCGCCAGCTCCCCTAGGATGGGGACCAACACTGAAGCTTTCTTT
CASSPRMGTNTEAFF
>.|.|TRBJ1-1|TRBV5-1
TGCGCCAGCAGCTTAGGGATGAGGGACACTGAAGCTTTCTTT
CASSLGMRDTEAFF
>.|.|TRBJ1-1|TRBV7-2
TGTGCCAGCAGCTTATTGGGGGGCGGGGGCACTGAAGCTTTCTTT
CASSLLGGGGTEAFF
>.|.|TRBJ2-1|TRBV2
TGTGCCAGCAGTGGGATCCGGGGCCAGTTACACAATGAGCAGTTCTTC
CASSGIRGQLHNEQFF
>.|.|TRBJ1-2|TRBV30
TGTGCCTGGAGAGGTAGTAGGCTTCGGGCTAGGTATGGCTACACCTTC
CAWRGSRLRARYGYTF
>.|.|TRBJ2-6|TRBV19
TGTGCCAGTAGTGTCCAGGGTTCTGGGGCCAACGTCCTGACTTTC
CASSVQGSGANVLTF
>.|TRBD1|TRBJ1-1|TRBV27
TGTGCCAGCTCCGGACAGGGAACTGAAGCTTTCTTT
CASSGQGTEAFF
>.|TRBD1|TRBJ1-5|TRBV6-5
TGTGCCAGCCGGACAGGGGGCGAATATCAGCCCCAGCATTTT
CASRTGGEYQPQHF
>.|.|TRBJ1-6|TRBV10-3
TGTGCCATCGCTCAGGGCGGAAATTATAATTCACCCCTCCACTTT
CAIAQGGNYNSPLHF
>.|.|TRBJ1-5|TRBV5-1
TGCGCCAGCAGCCCCGGGGGAAATAGCAATCAGCCCCAGCATTTT
CASSPGGNSNQPQHF
>.|.|TRBJ1-1|TRBV29-1
TGCAGCGTAGGGACCTCGCGCGCTGAAGCTTTCTTT
CSVGTSRAEAFF
>once|TRBD1|TRBJ1-1|TRBV3-1/TRBV3-2
TGTGCCAGCAGCCACGAAAGAGGACAGGGGCTCTCTGAAGCTTTCTTT
CASSHERGQGLSEAFF
>.|.|TRBJ2-7|TRBV30
TGTGCCTGGAGTCAGGGTTACGAGCAGTACTTC
CAWSQGYEQYF
>.|.|TRBJ1-1|TRBV7-3
TGTGCCAGCAGCTTAGGACAGTTGAACACTGAAGCTTTCTTT
CASSLGQLNTEAFF
>once|.|TRBJ1-6|TRBV13
TGTGCCAGCAGCTTAAAGACTGCCGGGGCACCCCTCCACTTT
CASSLKTAGAPLHF
>.|TRBD1|TRBJ2-3|TRBV9
TGTGCCAGCAGCGTAGCTGGGACAGGGGGCTCTAATACGCAGTATTTT
CASSVAGTGGSNTQYF
>.|.|TRBJ2-7|TRBV9
TGTGCCAGCAGCCCCAGGGGGGGACAGGACTCCTACGAGCAGTACTTC
CASSPRGGQDSYEQYF
>.|TRBD1|TRBJ2-7|TRBV19
TGTGCCAGTAGTATCGGGACAGGGGCCTACGAGCAGTACTTC
CASSIGTGAYEQYF
>once|TRBD2|TRBJ2-3|TRBV7-2
TGTGCCAGCAGCCTGTCTGGGGAAGCGGGAGGTCTCTGGGATACGCAGTATTTT
CASSLSGEAGGLWDTQYF
>.|.|TRBJ2-1|TRBV6-5
TGTGCCAGCAGGTCCCGAACGAGTGAGCAGTTCTTC
CASRSRTSEQFF
>.|TRBD1|TRBJ2-5|TRBV7-9
TGTGCCAGCAGAGCCCCAGGGGGCCGGGGGCAAGAGACCCAGTACTTC
CASRAPGGRGQETQYF
>.|.|TRBJ1-1|TRBV3-1/TRBV3-2
TGTGCCAGCAGCCGGGCAGGGGATTCTGAAGCTTTCTTT
CASSRAGDSEAFF
>once|TRBD1|TRBJ2-1|TRBV3-1/TRBV3-2
TGTGCCAGCAGCCAAGATCGTAAGGGGACAGGGGGATTGCAGTTCTTC
CASSQDRKGTGGLQFF
>.|.|TRBJ1-1|TRBV2
TGTGCCAGCAGTTTCAGACCCGAGGGTGATGCTTTCTTT
CASSFRPEGDAFF
>.|.|TRBJ2-7|TRBV14
TGTGCCAGCAGACCCCAGGGGGGTACCTACGAGCAGTACTTC
CASRPQGGTYEQYF
>.|.|TRBJ1-1|TRBV3-1/TRBV3-2
TGTGCCAGCACCTCGATCACGGTGGGCACTGAAGCTTTCTTT
CASTSITVGTEAFF
>.|TRBD1|TRBJ1-2|TRBV28
TGTGCCAGCAGATCACCCGGGACAGGGTGGGGGGATGGCTACACCTTC
CASRSPGTGWGDGYTF
>.|.|TRBJ2-3|TRBV7-2
TGTGCCAGCAGTCTATGGAGATTAGATACGCAGTATTTT
CASSLWRLDTQYF
>.|.|TRBJ2-1|TRBV7-9
TGTGCCAGCAGCCACCCATGGCACGGAAATGAGCAGTTCTTC
CASSHPWHGNEQFF
>.|.|TRBJ2-7|TRBV4-3
TGCGCCAGCAGCCAAGTGAGCGGACCCCTCTCCGAGCAGTACTTC
CASSQVSGPLSEQYF
>.|TRBD2|TRBJ2-1|TRBV27
TGTGCCAGCCGAAGACTAGCGGGAGTATCTGCTGAGCAGTTCTTC
CASRRLAGVSAEQFF
>few|TRBD1|TRBJ1-2|TRBV5-1
TGCGCCAGCAGCTCCAATCCTTCCGACAGGGCTCGGAGCTATGGCTACACCTTC
CASSSNPSDRARSYGYTF